A selection of T cell receptor beta chains follows, all from one sample in a study of CD8+ T cells in alopecia areata. Clones were read by immunoSEQ multiplex PCR, and TCRdb kept only the in-frame ones, dropping some. Seen here are roughly 73,000 clones, 25% to 30% observed once, and the top ten hold 14% to 15%. The material was CD8+ T cells sorted from blood, obtained at week 4, from a patient treated with tofacitinib. The receptors were sampled from a human donor with alopecia areata. Each CDR3 is given with its conserved first and last residue. The D gene is left open where the match is weak. The size entry is marked missing in some rows and otherwise reads once, few, many or a size class.

size: few; J: TRBJ1-1; V: TRBV29-1; D: NA; DNA: TGCAGCGCCGCCTGGAAGGCTGAAGCTTTCTTT; CDR3: CSAAWKAEAFF
size: few; J: TRBJ2-7; V: TRBV4-1; D: TRBD2; DNA: TGCGCCAGCAGCCAAGGTGAGCGGGAGGTCGACGAGCAGTACTTC; CDR3: CASSQGEREVDEQYF
size: few; J: TRBJ2-1; V: TRBV2; D: TRBD2; DNA: TGTGCCAGCAGTCTCCCCTCCTCGGGACTAGCCGAACACAATGAGCAGTTCTTC; CDR3: CASSLPSSGLAEHNEQFF
size: medium-sized; J: TRBJ1-4; V: TRBV2; D: TRBD1; DNA: TGTGCCAGCAGCGTGACGGGACAGGGGGATGAAAAACTGTTTTTT; CDR3: CASSVTGQGDEKLFF
size: NA; J: TRBJ2-7; V: TRBV9; D: NA; DNA: TGTGCCAGCAGCGTAGAAGGGGACGAGCAGTACTTC; CDR3: CASSVEGDEQYF
size: few; J: TRBJ2-1; V: TRBV29-1; D: TRBD2; DNA: TGCAGCGTTGGGGGTAGCGGGACTCCGAATGAGCAGTTCTTC; CDR3: CSVGGSGTPNEQFF
size: few; J: TRBJ2-5; V: TRBV29-1; D: NA; DNA: TGCAGCGTTGAAAGGGGGGTCACCAAGACCCAGTACTTC; CDR3: CSVERGVTKTQYF
size: NA; J: TRBJ2-3; V: TRBV6-4; D: NA; DNA: TGTGCCAGCAGTGACTCCTTCGAGGGGATGGGTACGCAGTATTTT; CDR3: CASSDSFEGMGTQYF
size: NA; J: TRBJ2-5; V: TRBV27; D: NA; DNA: TGTGCCAGCAGTAACCGGGGGCCCGGAGAGACCCAGTACTTC; CDR3: CASSNRGPGETQYF
size: NA; J: TRBJ1-1; V: TRBV19; D: NA; DNA: TGTGCCAGTAGTCTTTTGAACACTGAAGCTTTCTTT; CDR3: CASSLLNTEAFF
size: few; J: TRBJ2-5; V: TRBV30; D: NA; DNA: TGTGCCTGGAGTTTGTCGAAGGCGACCCAGTACTTC; CDR3: CAWSLSKATQYF
size: few; J: TRBJ2-5; V: TRBV29-1; D: TRBD2; DNA: TGCAGCTCACTTAGCGGGGGGTTCCAAGAGACCCAGTACTTC; CDR3: CSSLSGGFQETQYF
size: NA; J: TRBJ2-2; V: TRBV30; D: TRBD2; DNA: TGTGCCTGGGAAGCGGGACTAGGATCGACCGGGGAGCTGTTTTTT; CDR3: CAWEAGLGSTGELFF
size: NA; J: TRBJ1-5; V: TRBV20-1; D: NA; DNA: TGCAGTGCTCGCCTCGGTCAGCCCCAGCATTTT; CDR3: CSARLGQPQHF
size: few; J: TRBJ2-5; V: TRBV4-1; D: NA; DNA: TGCGCCAGCAGCCATGTTCCGGGACCCCTCGAAGAGACCCAGTACTTC; CDR3: CASSHVPGPLEETQYF
size: NA; J: TRBJ2-1; V: TRBV29-1; D: NA; DNA: TGCAGCGTTGTCACGGGGGTGGTTTACAATGAGCAGTTCTTC; CDR3: CSVVTGVVYNEQFF
size: many; J: TRBJ2-1; V: TRBV9; D: NA; DNA: TGTGCCAGCAGCGTAGGGTACGGCGATGAGCAGTTCTTC; CDR3: CASSVGYGDEQFF
size: few; J: TRBJ2-7; V: TRBV29-1; D: NA; DNA: TGCAGCGCCGTGGGGGACGAGGGACTCGAGCAGTACTTC; CDR3: CSAVGDEGLEQYF
size: few; J: TRBJ2-1; V: TRBV7-3; D: NA; DNA: TGTGCCAGCAGCTTGAACTCCTACAATGAGCAGTTCTTC; CDR3: CASSLNSYNEQFF
size: few; J: TRBJ2-1; V: TRBV2; D: TRBD2; DNA: TGTGCCAGCAGTGACGGCCTAGCGGGAGAGGAGTTCTTC; CDR3: CASSDGLAGEEFF
size: few; J: TRBJ2-4; V: TRBV28; D: TRBD1; DNA: TGTGCCAGCAGTCCCGGGACAGCCTTAGCCAAAAACATTCAGTACTTC; CDR3: CASSPGTALAKNIQYF
size: NA; J: TRBJ2-2; V: TRBV18; D: NA; DNA: TGTGCCAGCTCAACCCCAATGGACACCATAGGCACCGGGGAGCTGTTTTTT; CDR3: CASSTPMDTIGTGELFF
size: NA; J: TRBJ1-1; V: TRBV5-1; D: NA; DNA: TGCGCCAGCAGCTTGGGGGGTTTAGACACTGAAGCTTTCTTT; CDR3: CASSLGGLDTEAFF
size: few; J: TRBJ2-7; V: TRBV30; D: TRBD2; DNA: TGTGCCTGGGACGAGAGCGGGAACGCCGAGCAGTACTTC; CDR3: CAWDESGNAEQYF
size: medium-sized; J: TRBJ2-1; V: TRBV6-1; D: NA; DNA: TGTGCCAGCACACGGGGGCGCATAATCGATGAGCAGTTCTTC; CDR3: CASTRGRIIDEQFF
size: few; J: TRBJ1-5; V: TRBV2; D: NA; DNA: TGTGCCAGCAGTGATACGGAACAGCGAAATCAGCCCCAGCATTTT; CDR3: CASSDTEQRNQPQHF
size: NA; J: TRBJ2-5; V: TRBV29-1; D: NA; DNA: TGCAGCGTTGAGTGGAGTTCCCTACGACAAGAGACCCAGTACTTC; CDR3: CSVEWSSLRQETQYF
size: NA; J: TRBJ2-7; V: TRBV5-1; D: NA; DNA: TGCGCCAGCAGCCCTGACGACACCTACGAGCAGTACTTC; CDR3: CASSPDDTYEQYF
size: few; J: TRBJ1-2; V: TRBV4-3; D: NA; DNA: TGCGCCAGCAGCCAAGATCGGGACCGAGGGGGTTATGGCTACACCTTC; CDR3: CASSQDRDRGGYGYTF
size: NA; J: TRBJ1-2; V: TRBV7-2; D: TRBD1; DNA: TGTGCCAGCAGCCTCCCGAGGGACAGGGGCAATAACTATGGCTACACCTTC; CDR3: CASSLPRDRGNNYGYTF
size: many; J: TRBJ2-2; V: TRBV10-3; D: NA; DNA: TGTGCCATCAGTGAGGGTGCTACGGGACGCCAACCGGCCGGGGAGCTGTTTTTT; CDR3: CAISEGATGRQPAGELFF
size: NA; J: TRBJ2-3; V: TRBV7-9; D: NA; DNA: TGTGCCAGCAGCCCCTCGGTGGGGGAGGCAGATACGCAGTATTTT; CDR3: CASSPSVGEADTQYF
size: NA; J: TRBJ2-2; V: TRBV5-1; D: TRBD1; DNA: TGCGCCAGCAGCTTCGGGACAGAGTTAATCAACGGGGAGCTGTTTTTT; CDR3: CASSFGTELINGELFF
size: NA; J: TRBJ1-1; V: TRBV5-4; D: TRBD1; DNA: TGTGCCAGCAGCTTGGGACCGGGACAGCTGAACACTGAAGCTTTCTTT; CDR3: CASSLGPGQLNTEAFF
size: NA; J: TRBJ1-1; V: TRBV30; D: NA; DNA: TGTGCCTGGGGCTTGACGGCGAACACTGAAGCTTTCTTT; CDR3: CAWGLTANTEAFF
size: few; J: TRBJ2-7; V: TRBV9; D: TRBD1; DNA: TGTGCCAGCAGTGAAGCGCTTTCCGGGACAGGGGACCCCTACGAGCAGTACTTC; CDR3: CASSEALSGTGDPYEQYF
size: few; J: TRBJ1-1; V: TRBV29-1; D: NA; DNA: TGCAGCGTTGATACGGGGCCTGAAGCTTTCTTT; CDR3: CSVDTGPEAFF
size: NA; J: TRBJ1-1; V: TRBV30; D: NA; DNA: TGTGCCTGGAGTGATAAGCAACCGAACACTGAAGCTTTCTTT; CDR3: CAWSDKQPNTEAFF
size: few; J: TRBJ1-1; V: TRBV30; D: NA; DNA: TGTGCCTGGAATCCGGGGAACACTGAAGCTTTCTTT; CDR3: CAWNPGNTEAFF
size: few; J: TRBJ2-7; V: TRBV5-1; D: NA; DNA: TGCGCCAGCAGCGATGACAGCTCCTACGAGCAGTACTTC; CDR3: CASSDDSSYEQYF
size: NA; J: TRBJ2-3; V: TRBV29-1; D: NA; DNA: TGCAGCGTTGAGGGGGTTAAGGGGGAGGCCCCTGGAGATACGCAGTATTTT; CDR3: CSVEGVKGEAPGDTQYF
size: few; J: TRBJ1-4; V: TRBV11-2; D: NA; DNA: TGTGCCAGCAGCTTAGTATCAGCAACTAATGAAAAACTGTTTTTT; CDR3: CASSLVSATNEKLFF
size: once; J: TRBJ2-2; V: TRBV7-9; D: NA; DNA: TGTGCCAGCAGCTTAAAGGACTATCTGATCGGGGAGCTGTTTTTT; CDR3: CASSLKDYLIGELFF
size: NA; J: TRBJ2-5; V: TRBV29-1; D: NA; DNA: TGCAGCGTTGATTTTCAGGGCAGCCGCCAAGAGACCCAGTACTTC; CDR3: CSVDFQGSRQETQYF
size: few; J: TRBJ2-6; V: TRBV7-3; D: NA; DNA: TGTGCTAGCAGTCTCGGGGCTGGGGCCAACGTCCTGACTTTC; CDR3: CASSLGAGANVLTF
size: few; J: TRBJ2-5; V: TRBV7-9; D: TRBD1; DNA: TGTGCCAGCAGCCCGGCGGACAGGGATGAGACCCAGTACTTC; CDR3: CASSPADRDETQYF
size: NA; J: TRBJ2-7; V: TRBV7-9; D: NA; DNA: TGTGCCAGCAGCCCTGGAAGGGGGGACGAGCAGTACTTC; CDR3: CASSPGRGDEQYF